One sample yielded the 26 T cell receptor beta chains listed below, sequenced in a study of cytotoxic CD8 clonotypes in ibrutinib-treated CLL. Some clones are missing from TCRdb's copy, which holds only in-frame ones; the method was immunoSEQ multiplex PCR. The sample lists roughly 51,000 clones, roughly 50% seen once, with around a third in the top ten. Sequences were derived from PBMCs, sampled after 12 months of ibrutinib treatment. Every receptor here comes from a human donor with chronic lymphocytic leukemia.

The chain is built from TRBV28 and TRBJ1-5; D remains ambiguous. Germline V CDR1 and CDR2: MDHEN, SYDVKM. The CDR3 sequence is 13 residues long. The V end was cut by 4 bases, the J end by 8 bases, with 12 bases between. The CDR3 reads CASSSHDQKPQHF. DNA of the CDR3: TGTGCCAGCAGTTCACACGATCAGAAGCCCCAGCATTTT.

The chain has TRBV28 and TRBJ2-7; 10 bases match TRBD2. The germline gives CDR1 MDHEN, CDR2 SYDVKM. The CDR3 covers 13 residues. J gave up 5 bases and V 8 bases, and 6 bases lay outside the gene matches. CDR3 bases: TGTGCCAGCTCCCTAGCGGGAGCCAACGAGCAGTACTTC. Residues: CASSLAGANEQYF.

J is TRBJ2-2 and V is TRBV27, with 9 bases lining up with TRBD2. V shed 6 bases and J 7 bases; nucleotides not matched to a gene: 15. This CDR3 has 17 amino acids. Germline CDR1 and CDR2: MNHEY and SMNVEV (reference sequence). This CDR3 reads CASSPVAGAYSNGELFF. CDR3 sequence (DNA): TGTGCCAGCAGCCCGGTAGCGGGAGCTTATTCTAACGGGGAGCTGTTTTTT.

This rearrangement joins TRBV14 to TRBJ2-5; 10 nucleotides line up with TRBD1. V was clipped by 4 bases and J by 7 bases; unmatched bases: 6. Germline CDR1 and CDR2: SGHDN and FVKESK. The CDR3 spans 14 residues. The chain's CDR3 is CASSRTGGLVTQYF. For the CDR3, the DNA is TGTGCCAGCAGCCGGACAGGGGGTTTGGTGACCCAGTACTTC.

In its sample, this clone was seen many times. The chain recombines TRBV7-6 with TRBJ2-4; TRBD2 matches at 9 bases. The CDR3 covers 16 residues. Germline V CDR1 and CDR2: SGHVS, FNYEAQ. The V and J ends lost 5 bases and 6 bases, in that order; junction bases with no gene match: 11. The CDR3 here is CASSQISASGTNIQYF. The CDR3 nucleotides read TGTGCCAGCAGCCAGATTAGTGCTAGCGGGACAAACATTCAGTACTTC.

This clone was seen only a few times. The CDR3 sequence: CATVPTDGGVSYEQYF. The CDR3 DNA follows: TGTGCCACCGTTCCCACCGACGGTGGTGTATCCTACGAGCAGTACTTC. V is TRBV10-3 and J is TRBJ2-7; D gene uncertain. CDR1 is ENHRY and CDR2 is SYGVKD in the germline V gene. Between the trimmed V and J ends, which lost 10 bases and 1 base, there was a span of 23 bases. The CDR3 length is 16 residues.

This clone was counted between two and nine times. The chain has TRBV6-1 and TRBJ2-7; D is unresolved. The CDR3 is 14 amino acids. The V and J ends lost 5 bases and 3 bases respectively, with 14 bases between them. From germline, CDR1 is MNHNS and CDR2 SASEGT. CDR3 region: CASSPRGASYEQYF. For the CDR3, the DNA is TGTGCCAGCAGTCCCCGAGGAGCGAGCTACGAGCAGTACTTC.

The chain uses TRBV5-6 and TRBJ1-2, with D possibly TRBD1 on 6 matching bases. The V and J ends lost 3 bases and 8 bases respectively, with 14 bases between them. Per the germline V gene, CDR1 is SGHDT and CDR2 is YYEEEE. This CDR3 comprises 13 residues. As DNA, the CDR3 is TGTGCCAGCAGCTCCGGACAGATTATGGGCTACACCTTC. This translates into CASSSGQIMGYTF.

This clone turned up a few times. This chain connects TRBV18 to TRBJ1-1; 8 bases map to TRBD1. This CDR3 contains 15 residues. The trim removed 6 bases at V and 2 bases at J, leaving 8 bases unmatched. CDR1 is KGHSH, CDR2 LQKENI, per germline. CDR3 region: CASSPVGQGNTEAFF. The CDR3 nucleotides are TGTGCCAGCTCCCCGGTCGGACAGGGTAACACTGAAGCTTTCTTT. The whole variable domain, filled in from reference TRBV18 and TRBJ1-1, reads NAGVMQNPRHLVRRRGQEARLRCSPMKGHSHVYWYRQLPEEGLKFMVYLQKENIIDESGMPKERFSAEFPKEGPSILRIQQVVRGDSAAYFCASSPVGQGNTEAFFGQGTRLTVV.

The chain employs TRBV15 and TRBJ1-4; 9 bases match TRBD1. Losses at the gene ends were 5 bases for V and 4 bases for J; bases not matched to a gene: 11. The germline V gene encodes CDR1 LNHNV and CDR2 YYDKDF (reference sequence). CDR3 length equals 17 residues. The CDR3 loop reads CATSGPTTGGINEKLFF. The CDR3 DNA reads as TGTGCCACCAGCGGTCCTACGACAGGGGGGATTAATGAAAAACTGTTTTTT.

V and J are TRBV7-9 and TRBJ2-3; no clear D. The V and J ends lost 4 bases and 1 base respectively, with 6 bases between them. This CDR3 comprises 13 residues. Germline V gene lookup returns CDR1 SEHNR and CDR2 FQNEAQ (reference sequence). CDR3 coding DNA: TGTGCCAGCAGCTATATCGGCACAGATACGCAGTATTTT. Translation gives CASSYIGTDTQYF.

This clone was seen many times. A read error may account for a junction end that differs from germline. The chain is built from TRBV7-7 and TRBJ1-5; a weak D match, TRBD1 (5 bases). The CDR3 is made up of 13 amino acids. Germline V gene data show CDR1 as SSHAT and CDR2 as FNYEAQ (reference sequence). CDR3 in amino acids: CASSRDGKAPQHF. The CDR3 bases are TGTGCTAGCAGCCGGGACGGGAAGGCGCCCCAGCATTTT.

The V gene is TRBV19, the J gene TRBJ1-4; D gene uncertain. Trimming took 2 bases from V and 0 from J, leaving 4 bases between them. Germline V lookup: CDR1 LNHDA, CDR2 SQIVND (reference sequence). The CDR3 runs 14 residues. The CDR3 DNA is TGTGCCAGTAGTATAACCCCAACTAATGAAAAACTGTTTTTT. Encoded protein: CASSITPTNEKLFF.

This chain joins TRBV7-3 and TRBJ2-3; the match to TRBD2 covers 7 bases. This CDR3 has 16 residues. The germline gives CDR1 SGHTA, CDR2 FQGTGA. J lost 1 base, V lost 4 bases, and 8 bases had no gene match. The CDR3 loop reads CASSSQRGKGTDTQYF. DNA of the CDR3: TGTGCCAGCAGCTCCCAGCGGGGCAAGGGCACAGATACGCAGTATTTT.

The V call is TRBV5-1, the J call TRBJ2-1; the D is unclear. CDR1 SGHRS and CDR2 YFSETQ come from the germline V gene. This CDR3 has 14 residues. V was pared by 2 bases and J by 8 bases, with 14 bases between. This CDR3 is CASSFGQNRDEQFF. CDR3 sequence (DNA): TGCGCCAGCAGCTTTGGTCAAAATCGGGATGAGCAGTTCTTC.

This clone was seen a few times. The chain uses TRBV15 and TRBJ1-2, with 7 bases lining up with TRBD1. The CDR3 totals 13 residues. Losses at the gene ends were 1 base for V and 6 bases for J; bases not matched to a gene: 2. Germline CDR1 reads LNHNV; CDR2 reads YYDKDF (reference sequence). The CDR3, as DNA: TGTGCCACCAGCAGAGGCGGGACAGATGGCTACACCTTC. Amino acids: CATSRGGTDGYTF.

This clone has a count of ten or more. The chain has TRBV27 and TRBJ2-4; TRBD1 matches 7 bases. V lost 5 bases and J lost 6; bases outside the gene matches: 4. Germline values: CDR1 MNHEY, CDR2 SMNVEV (reference sequence). The CDR3 length is 13 residues. The CDR3 here is CASSPRQGNIQYF. CDR3 bases: TGTGCCAGCAGTCCCCGACAGGGAAACATTCAGTACTTC.

The chain has TRBV5-1 and TRBJ2-3; D gene ambiguous. In germline, CDR1 is SGHRS, CDR2 YFSETQ. The germline V and J ends were trimmed by 0 bases and 0 bases, with 8 bases remaining between them. This CDR3 spans 15 amino acids. The CDR3, as DNA: TGCGCCAGCAGCTTGGATCCGGCTAGCACAGATACGCAGTATTTT. Protein: CASSLDPASTDTQYF.

The V and J genes are TRBV11-2 and TRBJ2-2; 10 bases line up with TRBD2. CDR3 length: 16 residues. Germline V gives CDR1 SGHAT, CDR2 FQNNGV. V shed 5 bases, J shed 5 bases, and the junction held 8 bases outside the gene matches. DNA of the CDR3: TGTGCCAGCAGCGCATGGACTAGCGGTGGAACCGGGGAGCTGTTTTTT. As protein: CASSAWTSGGTGELFF. The whole variable domain, remainder taken from reference TRBV11-2 and TRBJ2-2, is EAGVAQSPRYKIIEKRQSVAFWCNPISGHATLYWYQQILGQGPKLLIQFQNNGVVDDSQLPKDRFSAERLKGVDSTLKIQPAKLEDSAVYLCASSAWTSGGTGELFFGEGSRLTVL.

This clone was seen a single time. This chain uses TRBV4-2 with TRBJ2-6; no reliable D call. Germline assignment: CDR1 LGHNA and CDR2 YNFKEQ. CDR3 size: 19 residues. The V end lost 4 bases, the J end lost 2 bases, and 21 bases lay between the germline ends. In DNA, the CDR3 is TGTGCCAGCAGCCCGGAAGGGCTGGTCACGTACCCTGGGGCCAACGTCCTGACTTTC. Protein: CASSPEGLVTYPGANVLTF.

V is TRBV27 and J is TRBJ2-7; maybe TRBD1 (6 bases). Trimming pared 7 bases from V and 0 bases from J, leaving 16 bases between. The V gene's germline CDR1 is MNHEY and CDR2 SMNVEV (reference sequence). This CDR3 is 15 amino acids long. The CDR3 region has the DNA TGTGCCAGCACTCCCGGACAGTCTTTCTCCTACGAGCAGTACTTC. Translated: CASTPGQSFSYEQYF.

Worth noting for this clone: The DNA is omitted, as the CDR3 cannot be located on it reliably, and the CDR3 follows TCRdb's listing. The rearrangement uses TRBV7-9 and TRBJ1-2; TRBD1, the D gene given by the table, was not confirmed from the DNA. The CDR3 length is 11 residues, termini included. Germline assignment: CDR1 SEHNR and CDR2 FQNEAQ (reference sequence). CDR3 residues: CASSFGTGAFF.

The genes are TRBV25-1 and TRBJ1-2; no reliable D call. The germline CDR1 and CDR2 sequences are MGHDK and SYGVNS. Trimming removed 3 bases from V and 1 base from J, with 6 bases in between. The CDR3 is 13 amino acids. This CDR3 is CASSESSNYGYTF. CDR3 DNA: TGTGCCAGCAGTGAGAGTAGTAACTATGGCTACACCTTC.

This clone was detected a few times. The chain links TRBV5-5 to TRBJ2-7; the D gene is possibly TRBD2 (6 bases). The CDR3 has 15 residues. CDR1 is SGHKS, CDR2 YYEKEE, per germline (reference sequence). The germline V and J ends were trimmed by 2 bases and 3 bases, with 15 bases remaining between them. The CDR3 here is CASSFLGGFNYEQYF. CDR3 nucleotides: TGTGCCAGCAGCTTCCTAGGAGGGTTCAACTACGAGCAGTACTTC. Full variable domain (remainder filled in from reference TRBV5-5 and TRBJ2-7): DAGVTQSPTHLIKTRGQQVTLRCSPISGHKSVSWYQQVLGQGPQFIFQYYEKEERGRGNFPDRFSARQFPNYSSELNVNALLLGDSALYLCASSFLGGFNYEQYFGPGTRLTVT.

This clone was seen more than once but under ten times. This chain links TRBV28 with TRBJ1-2; D possibly corresponds to TRBD1 (5 bases). CDR1 and CDR2 from the germline V gene are MDHEN and SYDVKM. This CDR3 region has 12 residues. V dropped 6 bases and J dropped 4 bases, with 9 bases sitting between them. This CDR3 is CASRGPSYGYTF. CDR3 coding DNA: TGTGCCAGCAGGGGACCGAGCTATGGCTACACCTTC.

The chain employs TRBV11-3 and TRBJ2-3; D is possibly TRBD1 (6 bases). Germline values: CDR1 SGHNT, CDR2 YENEEA. This CDR3 region has 15 residues. V lost 5 bases and J 0 bases, leaving 12 bases between the germline ends. The CDR3 region is CASSTGQFSTDTQYF. The CDR3, as DNA: TGTGCCAGCAGCACCGGACAGTTTAGCACAGATACGCAGTATTTT. Combining the CDR3 with reference TRBV11-3 and TRBJ2-3 gives the whole variable domain EAGVVQSPRYKIIEKKQPVAFWCNPISGHNTLYWYLQNLGQGPELLIRYENEEAVDDSQLPKDRFSAERLKGVDSTLKIQPAELGDSAVYLCASSTGQFSTDTQYFGPGTRLTVL.